This TCR beta chain appears in the sequencing data of a study of response to subunit inactivated influenza vaccine. TCRdb used MiXCR to reprocess the RT-PCR reads, holding one entry per CDR3 protein. The table has 700,000 to 900,000 distinct CDR3 sequences, 21% seen once. The study's findings and limits: Each seasonal influenza vaccination, the authors suggested, recruits few new T cells.

This clonotype was recorded a few times. What it recognizes is unknown. Specimen: PBMCs from blood, collected 5 days after vaccination. This TCR derives from a man over 45 who received an inactivated influenza vaccine.

The CDR3 DNA reads TGTGCCAGCAGTCCCGCAGTTCCCAATCAGCCCCAGCATTTT. Its translation is CASSPAVPNQPQHF. The chain carries TRBV27 and TRBJ1-5; no clear D. Germline CDR1 reads MNHEY; CDR2 reads SMNVEV (reference sequence). CDR3 size: 14 residues. The ends were cut back, 5 bases at V and 3 bases at J, with 11 bases in the middle.